A single sample is the source of the 10 T cell receptor beta chains below, sequenced in a study of T cells in localized non-small cell lung cancer. Profiled with immunoSEQ multiplex PCR; TCRdb holds only in-frame clones, not every one. The data show tens of thousands of clones, 80% to 90% seen once. The specimen was peripheral blood, collected before any cancer treatment. The source of these receptors is a woman aged 35 to 70 with stage I lung adenocarcinoma.

The chain carries TRBV7-9 and TRBJ1-4; a weak D match, TRBD1 (6 bases). Germline CDR1 is SEHNR and CDR2 is FQNEAQ (reference sequence). The CDR3 has 14 residues. Trimming removed 1 base at V and 8 bases at J, with 11 bases between. This CDR3 is CASSLGQGREKLFF. Here the CDR3 DNA reads TGTGCCAGCAGCTTAGGCCAGGGGAGAGAAAAACTGTTTTTT. The full variable domain, its missing parts supplied by reference TRBV7-9 and TRBJ1-4, is DTGVSQNPRHKITKRGQNVTFRCDPISEHNRLYWYRQTLGQGPEFLTYFQNEAQLEKSRLLSDRFSAERPKGSFSTLEIQRTEQGDSAMYLCASSLGQGREKLFFGSGTQLSVL.

J is TRBJ2-1 and V is TRBV5-4; 8 bases fit TRBD2. CDR1 and CDR2 (germline): SGHNT, YYREEE (reference sequence). Germline trimming cut 4 bases from V and 0 bases from J; bases unmatched to any gene: 6. The CDR3 covers 16 residues. DNA for the CDR3: TGTGCCAGCAGCCGGGAGGGGGAAACCTCCTACAATGAGCAGTTCTTC. It specifies CASSREGETSYNEQFF. The whole variable domain, remainder taken from reference TRBV5-4 and TRBJ2-1, is ETGVTQSPTHLIKTRGQQVTLRCSSQSGHNTVSWYQQALGQGPQFIFQYYREEENGRGNFPPRFSGLQFPNYSSELNVNALELDDSALYLCASSREGETSYNEQFFGPGTRLTVL.

This sequence joins TRBV2 and TRBJ1-4; D is possibly TRBD1 (5 bases). This CDR3 comprises 17 residues. Germline assignment: CDR1 SNHLY and CDR2 FYNNEI. The V gene lost 3 bases and the J gene lost 0 bases, with 14 bases spanning the gap. In DNA form, the CDR3 reads TGTGCCAGCAGTGATTCAGGGTCTCTGGCAACTAATGAAAAACTGTTTTTT. The encoded protein is CASSDSGSLATNEKLFF.

This chain connects TRBV7-6 to TRBJ1-5, with 9 bases matching TRBD1. Looked up from germline, CDR1 is SGHVS and CDR2 is FNYEAQ. The CDR3 runs to 16 residues. Unmatched junction bases numbered 11, after V lost 5 bases and J lost 6 bases. DNA for the CDR3: TGTGCCAGCAGCGCAGGAACCGGGACAGGGATTCAGCCCCAGCATTTT. Its translation is CASSAGTGTGIQPQHF.

The CDR3 is CASSPSTGANTEAFF. In DNA form, the CDR3 reads TGCGCCAGCAGCCCCTCGACAGGGGCCAACACTGAAGCTTTCTTT. This chain links TRBV5-1 with TRBJ1-1, with 8 bases matching TRBD1. Germline V CDR1 and CDR2: SGHRS, YFSETQ. CDR3 size: 15 residues. V lost 4 bases to trimming and J lost 2 bases; unmatched junction nucleotides: 7.

V is TRBV28 and J is TRBJ2-7; 7 bases map to TRBD2. Per the germline V gene, CDR1 is MDHEN and CDR2 is SYDVKM. Unmatched junction bases numbered 13, after V lost 5 bases and J lost 0 bases. This CDR3 comprises 17 residues. In DNA form, the CDR3 reads TGTGCCAGCAGTCTGACATTAGCGGGCAGGAGCTCCTACGAGCAGTACTTC. As protein: CASSLTLAGRSSYEQYF.

The gene calls are TRBV6-1 and TRBJ1-4; 7 bases are shared with TRBD1. V lost 6 bases and J lost 5; bases outside the gene matches: 9. The germline V gene has CDR1 MNHNS and CDR2 SASEGT. CDR3 length equals 15 residues. This CDR3 reads CASRGGQAGNEKLFF. Written as DNA, the CDR3 is TGTGCCAGCAGAGGAGGACAGGCAGGAAATGAAAAACTGTTTTTT.

The V call is TRBV18, the J call TRBJ1-3; D is undetermined. The germline V and J ends were trimmed by 3 bases and 0 bases, with 12 bases remaining between them. The CDR3 spans 16 residues. Germline-derived CDR1 and CDR2 are KGHSH and LQKENI. The CDR3 protein is CASSPYDGSSGNTIYF. Here the CDR3 DNA reads TGTGCCAGCTCACCCTACGACGGCAGCTCTGGAAACACCATATATTTT.

The chain combines TRBV27 with TRBJ2-1; 8 positions match TRBD1. V shed 6 bases, J shed 6 bases, and the junction held 4 bases outside the gene matches. Per germline, CDR1 MNHEY and CDR2 SMNVEV (reference sequence). There are 13 residues in the CDR3. CDR3 sequence reads: CASRTGATNEQFF. The CDR3 nucleotides read TGTGCCAGCAGGACAGGGGCTACCAATGAGCAGTTCTTC.

The chain combines TRBV6-5 with TRBJ2-1; D assignment may be TRBD1 or TRBD2 (5 bases each). The CDR3 runs to 14 residues. Trimming pared 8 bases from V and 8 bases from J, leaving 19 bases between. Germline V CDR1 and CDR2: MNHEY, SVGAGI. The CDR3, as DNA: TGTGCCAGCTCATCTCCGACGGGGCACCATGAGCAGTTCTTC. Its protein product is CASSSPTGHHEQFF.